A selection of T cell receptor beta chains follows, all from one sample in a study of blood T cells in healthy people across ages. MiXCR was run by TCRdb on the 5' RACE reads, yielding one entry per CDR3 protein. Of about 1,500,000 distinct CDR3 sequences detected, about 40% appear once; the ten largest clones hold 7.9%. The sample consisted of blood. Receptor source: a woman aged 18-35 years in good health. CDR3s include the opening cysteine and the closing phenylalanine or tryptophan. D genes are given only for firm matches. Clone size is shown for a subset of rows, as once, few, many or a class of expanded clone.

-	-	15	TRBV11-2	TRBJ2-7	TGTGCCAGCAGCTTTTCCGGGCCGACTTTTTACGAGCAGTACTTC	CASSFSGPTFYEQYF
-	-	15	TRBV12-3/TRBV12-4	TRBJ2-6	TGTGCCAGCAGGCGTCGGTCATCTGGGGCCAACGTCCTGACTTTC	CASRRRSSGANVLTF
-	TRBD1	14	TRBV9	TRBJ2-1	TGTGCCAGCAGCGTAGTTCCAGGGGGCAATGAGCAGTTCTTC	CASSVVPGGNEQFF
few	TRBD2	14	TRBV10-3	TRBJ2-5	TGTGCCATCAGAAGACTAGCGGGAGGCAATGAGCAGTACTTC	CAIRRLAGGNEQYF
-	TRBD1	19	TRBV15	TRBJ2-6	TGTGCCACCAGCAGAGATTTAGGGACAGGGGGTGCTGGGGCCAACGTCCTGACTTTC	CATSRDLGTGGAGANVLTF
few	-	16	TRBV12-3/TRBV12-4	TRBJ1-5	TGTGCCAGCAGTTTAGGTCCACAGGGACTCAATCAGCCCCAGCATTTT	CASSLGPQGLNQPQHF
-	-	15	TRBV5-6	TRBJ2-7	TGTGCCAGCGCCTCGCCTGGGCAGGGAGCCATCGAGCAGTACTTC	CASASPGQGAIEQYF
-	TRBD2	16	TRBV6-1	TRBJ2-2	TGTGCCAGCCACACCGGGACTAGCGGTTACACCGGGGAGCTGTTTTTT	CASHTGTSGYTGELFF
-	-	11	TRBV20-1	TRBJ2-7	TGCAGGGACCACAGGAACTACGAGCAGTACTTC	CRDHRNYEQYF
-	-	19	TRBV9	TRBJ2-1	TGTGCCAGCAGCGTAACAGGGAATTTGAGAGGGTTGGTGGGCAATGAGCAGTTCTTC	CASSVTGNLRGLVGNEQFF